The T cell receptor beta chain described here comes from a study of blood T cells in healthy people across ages. Study summary: About one barcoded TCR beta cDNA was captured per two T cells.

This clonotype was found many times. Its target is unknown. V lost 1 base to trimming and J lost 0 bases; unmatched junction nucleotides: 7. This CDR3 has 16 amino acids. The germline gives CDR1 GTSNPN, CDR2 SVGIG (reference sequence). Study-level points and caveats: The percentage of naive T cells correlated strongly with TCR beta diversity. It was held that the diversity estimates obtained from one million T cells were underestimates.

Primed by a sample-barcoded 5' primer and a J-beta primer mix, a second PCR proceeded for roughly 6 to 12 cycles. Every cDNA molecule bore a tag from a template-switch adaptor containing 12 random nucleotides. TCRdb passed the 5' RACE reads through MiXCR, listing each CDR3 protein once. The sample lists 1.6 million or so distinct CDR3 sequences; approximately 32% were seen once. The TCR comes from a woman aged 25 to 39 in good health. The chain combines TRBV30 with TRBJ2-7; 9 bases align to TRBD1. The sample was blood. In DNA form, the CDR3 reads TGTGCCTGGAGTGGTACAGGGGGCCGGCGCTCCTACGAGCAGTACTTC. It translates to CAWSGTGGRRSYEQYF.